The rows below give T cell receptor beta chains drawn from one sample of a study of cytomegalovirus exposure and HLA in healthy donors. Clones were read by immunoSEQ multiplex PCR, and TCRdb kept only the in-frame ones, dropping some. The data show some 200,000 clones, 70% to 85% seen once. Sequencing was carried out using PBMCs. These receptors all stem from a woman between 55 and 75 years old in good health and CMV-seropositive. Both conserved end residues are part of each CDR3. For some rows the clone size is stated as once, few or many, or as a class when expanded; others skip it.

v_call clone_size cdr3_aa
TRBV19 . CASSPPGQQSHTDTQYF
TRBV11-2 . CASSPEMGGGGGYTF
TRBV2 . CASRWDSRGETQYF
TRBV7-6 few CASSYVGGAPGGEQYF
TRBV29-1 once CSVSRGSDYGYTF
TRBV7-3 . CASSFHAASLGYEQYF
TRBV25-1 . CASSDSGYGYTF
TRBV9 few CASSAGAGQGNQPQHF
TRBV6-4 once CASSDSNGGGADTQYF
TRBV7-9 . CASSPAVQGAYGYTF
TRBV5-1 . CASSLAVLAGGQETQYF
TRBV5-1 . CASSLAKADWETQYF
TRBV7-9 . CSSSPTGPYVGYTF
TRBV11-2 . CASSLLLARGVDTQYF
TRBV19 . CASSSLEESGDNEQFF
TRBV19 once CASSIVDSKSYEQYF
TRBV10-2 once CASTARANYGYTF